The 27 T cell receptor beta chains below all came from one sample that was sequenced in a study of shared clonotypes between healthy human individuals. CD45RO-negative cells were positively selected for CCR7, leaving out terminally differentiated effector memory CD45RA+ cells. Sequenced by immunoSEQ multiplex PCR; TCRdb stores in-frame clones only, minus some. The data hold about 1,900,000 clones, with approximately 94% observed a single time. What was sequenced was naive CD8+ T cells sorted from blood. The source of these receptors is a man aged 18 to 29 in good health.

In regard to this clone: This sample includes further DNA sequences coding for the same CDR3. The rearrangement links TRBV7-9 to TRBJ2-7, with D unclear. Germline V gene lookup returns CDR1 SEHNR and CDR2 FQNEAQ (reference sequence). V gave up 1 base and J gave up 2 bases, with 9 bases separating them. The CDR3 length is 14 residues. CDR3 sequence reads: CASSLVSAPYEQYF. The CDR3 DNA sequence: TGTGCCAGCAGCTTAGTATCCGCTCCCTACGAGCAGTACTTC.

The chain combines TRBV11-2 with TRBJ1-1; D unclear. CDR1 and CDR2 from the germline V gene are SGHAT and FQNNGV. Between the trimmed V and J ends, which lost 0 bases and 2 bases, there was a span of 13 bases. CDR3 length equals 16 residues. The CDR3 DNA sequence: TGTGCCAGCAGCTTAGATTACCAAGGCTTAAACACTGAAGCTTTCTTT. This encodes CASSLDYQGLNTEAFF.

The chain couples TRBV9 to TRBJ2-5; D may be TRBD1 or TRBD2 (5 bases each). The length of the CDR3 is 16 residues. Trimming pared 2 bases from V and 5 bases from J, leaving 19 bases between. Germline assignment: CDR1 SGDLS and CDR2 YYNGEE. The CDR3 DNA sequence: TGTGCCAGCAGCGTTGAAGGGGCCCCTTCGGGGGAGACCCAGTACTTC. Its protein is CASSVEGAPSGETQYF. The variable domain in full, with the rest retrieved from reference TRBV9 and TRBJ2-5, is DSGVTQTPKHLITATGQRVTLRCSPRSGDLSVYWYQQSLDQGLQFLIQYYNGEERAKGNILERFSAQQFPDLHSELNLSSLELGDSALYFCASSVEGAPSGETQYFGPGTRLLVL.

V gene TRBV5-6 combines with J gene TRBJ2-5, with 16 bases identical to TRBD2. Germline CDR1 reads SGHDT; CDR2 reads YYEEEE. This CDR3 comprises 19 residues. Trimming removed 0 bases from V and 4 bases from J; junction bases left unmatched: 9. CDR3 coding DNA: TGTGCCAGCAGCTTGGCCTCCGGGACTAGCGGGAGGGCCACAGAGACCCAGTACTTC. Translating it yields CASSLASGTSGRATETQYF.

The CDR3 DNA sequence: TGTGCCATCGGTACGTCGTCGGGGGGGCGGATGAACACTGAAGCTTTCTTT. Translating gives CAIGTSSGGRMNTEAFF. The chain carries TRBV10-3 and TRBJ1-1, with D perhaps matching TRBD1 (6 bases). Looked up from germline, CDR1 is ENHRY and CDR2 is SYGVKD. V shed 8 bases and J shed 0 bases, with 22 bases lying between them. CDR3 length: 17 amino acids.

The rearrangement joins TRBV4-1 to TRBJ2-7; 10 positions match TRBD2. The CDR3 loop spans 16 amino acids. The V segment lost 2 bases and the J segment 0 bases; nucleotides outside the gene matches: 4. CDR1 and CDR2 from the germline V gene are MGHRA and YSYEKL. Here the CDR3 DNA reads TGCGCCAGCAGCCAACTAGCGGGAGATGGCTCCTACGAGCAGTACTTC. This translates into CASSQLAGDGSYEQYF.

The chain is built from TRBV28 and TRBJ2-7, with TRBD2 matching over 7 bases. The CDR3 loop spans 13 amino acids. CDR1 and CDR2 from the germline V gene are MDHEN and SYDVKM. After removal of 3 bases from V and 3 bases from J, the junction contained 2 bases not matched to a gene. The CDR3 is CASSLGGFYEQYF. The CDR3 DNA reads as TGTGCCAGCAGTTTGGGGGGGTTCTACGAGCAGTACTTC.

On this clone: This specimen includes other DNA sequences encoding the same CDR3. The rearrangement uses TRBV7-6 and TRBJ2-7; D call uncertain. Trimming shortened V by 5 bases and J by 6 bases, and 11 bases separated the two germline ends. There are 12 residues in the CDR3. CDR1 is SGHVS and CDR2 is FNYEAQ in the germline V gene. This CDR3 is CASSLAGGEQYF. The CDR3 nucleotides are TGTGCCAGCAGCCTCGCAGGTGGCGAGCAGTACTTC. Based on the CDR3 plus reference TRBV7-6 and TRBJ2-7, the full variable domain is GAGVSQSPRYKVTKRGQDVALRCDPISGHVSLYWYRQALGQGPEFLTYFNYEAQQDKSGLPNDRFSAERPEGSISTLTIQRTEQRDSAMYRCASSLAGGEQYFGPGTRLTVT.

CDR3 amino acids: CASSLEASGYEQYF. The CDR3, as DNA: TGTGCCAGCAGTTTAGAGGCTAGCGGGTACGAGCAGTACTTC. This rearrangement joins TRBV27 to TRBJ2-7; 8 nucleotides agree with TRBD2. Germline V CDR1 and CDR2: MNHEY, SMNVEV (reference sequence). The CDR3 runs 14 residues. The trim removed 2 bases at V and 4 bases at J, leaving 4 bases unmatched.

The CDR3 region is CASSPEGSNQPQHF. CDR3 nucleotide sequence: TGTGCCAGCAGCCCGGAGGGGAGCAATCAGCCCCAGCATTTT. This sequence joins TRBV7-8 and TRBJ1-5; possible D gene TRBD1, 5 bases. CDR1 SGHVS and CDR2 FQNEAQ come from the germline V gene. This CDR3 is built from 14 residues. Trimming took 5 bases from V and 1 from J, leaving 9 bases between them.

This chain joins TRBV30 and TRBJ2-1, with TRBD2 identical over 7 bases. Germline assignment: CDR1 GTSNPN and CDR2 SVGIG (reference sequence). V shed 5 bases and J 5 bases; nucleotides not matched to a gene: 21. The CDR3 runs to 18 residues. CDR3: CAWAGVGSSGPTDNEQFF. The DNA for the CDR3 is TGTGCCTGGGCGGGGGTAGGTAGTTCGGGGCCCACGGACAATGAGCAGTTCTTC.

This clone has a single count. J is TRBJ2-7 and V is TRBV19; unclear D gene. Germline V CDR1 and CDR2: LNHDA, SQIVND (reference sequence). V shed 4 bases and J shed 3 bases, with 16 bases lying between them. The CDR3 length is 15 residues. CDR3 in amino acids: CASSSEGPGGYEQYF. CDR3 nucleotide sequence: TGTGCCAGTAGTAGCGAAGGACCGGGTGGCTACGAGCAGTACTTC. Full variable domain (outside the CDR3, taken from reference TRBV19 and TRBJ2-7): DGGITQSPKYLFRKEGQNVTLSCEQNLNHDAMYWYRQDPGQGLRLIYYSQIVNDFQKGDIAEGYSVSREKKESFPLTVTSAQKNPTAFYLCASSSEGPGGYEQYFGPGTRLTVT.

This clone was recorded only once. The rearrangement links TRBV11-2 to TRBJ2-7; tentative D call: TRBD2 (5 bases). CDR3 length: 14 amino acids. Germline CDR1 SGHAT, CDR2 FQNNGV. V lost 5 bases, J lost 3 bases, and 14 bases lay in between. This CDR3 reads CASSAADWGYEQYF. The CDR3 DNA is TGTGCCAGCAGCGCAGCGGATTGGGGCTACGAGCAGTACTTC. The variable domain in full, completed from reference TRBV11-2 and TRBJ2-7, reads EAGVAQSPRYKIIEKRQSVAFWCNPISGHATLYWYQQILGQGPKLLIQFQNNGVVDDSQLPKDRFSAERLKGVDSTLKIQPAKLEDSAVYLCASSAADWGYEQYFGPGTRLTVT.

Concerning this clone: In the same sample, other DNA sequences code for this CDR3. The chain employs TRBV9 and TRBJ2-1; no definite D call. Germline CDR1 reads SGDLS; CDR2 reads YYNGEE. The CDR3 length is 12 residues. Trimming cost V 1 base and J 5 bases, with 4 bases left between them. For the CDR3, the DNA is TGTGCCAGCAGCGTAAATGACAATGAGCAGTTCTTC. Its translation is CASSVNDNEQFF. The full variable domain, in which reference TRBV9 and TRBJ2-1 provide the parts outside the CDR3, is DSGVTQTPKHLITATGQRVTLRCSPRSGDLSVYWYQQSLDQGLQFLIQYYNGEERAKGNILERFSAQQFPDLHSELNLSSLELGDSALYFCASSVNDNEQFFGPGTRLTVL.

This clone was found once. The chain carries TRBV29-1 and TRBJ2-7; 7 nucleotides align to TRBD2. Germline trimming cut 6 bases from V and 4 bases from J; bases unmatched to any gene: 18. This CDR3 has 16 amino acids. Germline CDR1 reads SQVTM; CDR2 reads ANQGSEA. As DNA, the CDR3 is TGCAGCGTGCTGGGATTGAAAGCGGGGACTATATACGAGCAGTACTTC. This translates into CSVLGLKAGTIYEQYF.

The count of this clone is one. The gene calls are TRBV7-9 and TRBJ2-7, with no clear D. Germline CDR1 SEHNR, CDR2 FQNEAQ (reference sequence). Trimming removed 2 bases from V and 1 base from J, with 15 bases in between. CDR3 length equals 16 residues. The CDR3 here is CASSLFPGPYSYEQYF. CDR3 sequence (DNA): TGTGCCAGCAGCTTATTTCCGGGCCCCTATTCCTACGAGCAGTACTTC.

The J gene is TRBJ2-1, the V gene TRBV30; no clear D. The germline V gene has CDR1 GTSNPN and CDR2 SVGIG (reference sequence). V was trimmed by 0 bases and J by 6 bases, leaving 12 bases between them. The CDR3 is made up of 14 amino acids. Written as DNA, the CDR3 is TGTGCCTGGAGTGTATTGGGCCCGACCAATGAGCAGTTCTTC. It translates to CAWSVLGPTNEQFF.

V gene TRBV11-2 combines with J gene TRBJ1-4; D gene ambiguous. Trimming removed 2 bases from V and 0 bases from J, with 1 base in between. The CDR3 is made up of 13 amino acids. CDR1 and CDR2 (germline): SGHAT, FQNNGV. In DNA, the CDR3 is TGTGCCAGCAGCTTACCAACTAATGAAAAACTGTTTTTT. The encoded protein is CASSLPTNEKLFF.

The chain has TRBV5-6 and TRBJ2-2; D may be TRBD1 (5 bases). The V gene lost 3 bases and the J gene lost 3 bases, with 15 bases spanning the gap. Germline-derived CDR1 and CDR2 are SGHDT and YYEEEE. This CDR3 is built from 16 residues. CDR3 in amino acids: CASSWGPGSHTGELFF. The CDR3 DNA is TGTGCCAGCAGCTGGGGCCCCGGGTCTCACACCGGGGAGCTGTTTTTT.

The J gene is TRBJ2-3, the V gene TRBV30; 8 bases align to TRBD2. V shed 2 bases and J 5 bases; nucleotides not matched to a gene: 9. The germline CDR1 and CDR2 sequences are GTSNPN and SVGIG (reference sequence). The CDR3 is made up of 15 amino acids. The CDR3 DNA reads TGTGCCTGGAGTACGTTAGCGGGATTGGGAGATACGCAGTATTTT. Amino acid sequence: CAWSTLAGLGDTQYF.

This chain joins TRBV27 and TRBJ1-4; 9 bases fit TRBD1. The CDR3 sequence is 16 residues long. The germline V gene has CDR1 MNHEY and CDR2 SMNVEV (reference sequence). The V gene end was trimmed by 4 bases and the J gene end by 8 bases; junction bases not matched to a gene: 11. CDR3 protein: CASSSFLTGGKEKLFF. CDR3 DNA sequence: TGTGCCAGCAGTTCGTTCCTAACAGGGGGCAAGGAAAAACTGTTTTTT.

This chain connects TRBV13 to TRBJ2-2; D possibly uses TRBD1 or TRBD2 (5 bases each). CDR1 PRHDT and CDR2 FYEKMQ come from the germline V gene (reference sequence). The V end lost 4 bases, the J end lost 6 bases, and 18 bases lay between the germline ends. This CDR3 region has 16 residues. For the CDR3, the DNA is TGTGCCAGCAGCTCACAGGCAAAAAGCGGCGCCGGGGAGCTGTTTTTT. Encoded protein: CASSSQAKSGAGELFF.

This rearrangement joins TRBV2 to TRBJ1-5; D is unresolved. V gave up 5 bases and J gave up 1 base, with 9 bases separating them. This CDR3 is 14 amino acids long. The germline CDR1 and CDR2 sequences are SNHLY and FYNNEI. The CDR3 reads CASSYTESNQPQHF. The CDR3 region has the DNA TGTGCCAGCAGTTATACAGAGAGCAATCAGCCCCAGCATTTT.

The gene calls are TRBV27 and TRBJ2-1; D unclear. Trimming pared 6 bases from V and 0 bases from J, leaving 9 bases between. The CDR3 sequence is 14 residues long. Germline CDR1 MNHEY, CDR2 SMNVEV (reference sequence). The DNA of the CDR3 is TGTGCCAGCAGCCCTTACAGCTCCTACAATGAGCAGTTCTTC. This codes for CASSPYSSYNEQFF.

The V and J genes are TRBV5-6 and TRBJ2-5; possibly TRBD1 or TRBD2 for D (5 bases each). CDR3 length equals 13 residues. Trimming pared 5 bases from V and 5 bases from J, leaving 13 bases between. Per the germline V gene, CDR1 is SGHDT and CDR2 is YYEEEE. For the CDR3, the DNA is TGTGCCAGCAGACAAGGGACGGGTGAGACCCAGTACTTC. Encoded protein: CASRQGTGETQYF.

The chain combines TRBV19 with TRBJ2-7; TRBD2 aligns across 8 bases. This CDR3 region has 16 residues. V shed 7 bases and J 0 bases; nucleotides not matched to a gene: 11. Germline CDR1 is LNHDA and CDR2 is SQIVND (reference sequence). The CDR3 is CASTSSPTSASYEQYF. CDR3 nucleotides: TGTGCCAGTACCTCGAGCCCGACTAGCGCCTCCTACGAGCAGTACTTC.

The V call is TRBV6-5, the J call TRBJ2-7, with 10 bases fitting TRBD2. This CDR3 comprises 15 residues. Germline CDR1 is MNHEY and CDR2 is SVGAGI. J gave up 1 base and V 7 bases, and 7 bases lay outside the gene matches. Here the CDR3 DNA reads TGTGCCAGCACCTACTTAGCGGGAGGATCCTACGAGCAGTACTTC. This gives the protein CASTYLAGGSYEQYF.